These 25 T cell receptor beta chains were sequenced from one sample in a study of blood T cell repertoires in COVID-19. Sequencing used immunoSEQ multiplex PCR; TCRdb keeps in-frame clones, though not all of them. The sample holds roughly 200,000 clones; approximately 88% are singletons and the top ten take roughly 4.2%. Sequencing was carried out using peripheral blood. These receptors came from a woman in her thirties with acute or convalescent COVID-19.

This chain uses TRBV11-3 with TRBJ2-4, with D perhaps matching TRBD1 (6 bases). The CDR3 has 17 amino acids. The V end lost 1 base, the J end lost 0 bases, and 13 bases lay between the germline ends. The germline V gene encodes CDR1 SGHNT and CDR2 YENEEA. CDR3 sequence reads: CASSLGGTPLAKNIQYF. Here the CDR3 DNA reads TGTGCCAGCAGCTTAGGGGGGACACCCCTAGCCAAAAACATTCAGTACTTC.

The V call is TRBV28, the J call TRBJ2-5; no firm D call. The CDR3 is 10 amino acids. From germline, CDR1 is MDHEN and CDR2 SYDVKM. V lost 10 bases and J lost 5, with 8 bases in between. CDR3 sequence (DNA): TGTGCCACCGGTCGGGAGACCCAGTACTTC. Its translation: CATGRETQYF.

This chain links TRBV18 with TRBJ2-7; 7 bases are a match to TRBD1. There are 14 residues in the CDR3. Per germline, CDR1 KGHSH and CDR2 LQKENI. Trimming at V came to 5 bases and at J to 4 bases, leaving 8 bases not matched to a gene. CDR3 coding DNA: TGTGCCAGCTCAGCTTCCGGGACAGTTTACGAGCAGTACTTC. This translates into CASSASGTVYEQYF. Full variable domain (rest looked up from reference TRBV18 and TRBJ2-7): NAGVMQNPRHLVRRRGQEARLRCSPMKGHSHVYWYRQLPEEGLKFMVYLQKENIIDESGMPKERFSAEFPKEGPSILRIQQVVRGDSAAYFCASSASGTVYEQYFGPGTRLTVT.

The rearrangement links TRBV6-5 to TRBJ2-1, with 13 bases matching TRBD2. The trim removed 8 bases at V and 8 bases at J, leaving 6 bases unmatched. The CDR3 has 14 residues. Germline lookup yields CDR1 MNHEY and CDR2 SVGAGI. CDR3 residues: CASQRLAGGYEQFF. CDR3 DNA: TGTGCCAGCCAACGACTAGCGGGAGGCTATGAGCAGTTCTTC.

The CDR3 region has the DNA TGTGCCAGCAGCCCCGGGACTAGCGGTATCCTGAACACCGGGGAGCTGTTTTTT. It translates to CASSPGTSGILNTGELFF. This sequence joins TRBV27 and TRBJ2-2; 11 bases are a match to TRBD2. Germline V CDR1 and CDR2: MNHEY, SMNVEV (reference sequence). V trimming: 6 bases; J trimming: 1 base; junction bases outside the gene matches: 10. The CDR3 totals 18 residues.

CDR3 loop: CATRTGYGYTF. CDR3 in DNA: TGTGCCACCCGGACAGGATATGGCTACACCTTC. This rearrangement joins TRBV27 to TRBJ1-2; 7 bases fit TRBD1. Germline CDR1 and CDR2: MNHEY and SMNVEV (reference sequence). J lost 5 bases, V lost 10 bases, and 4 bases had no gene match. This CDR3 is built from 11 residues.

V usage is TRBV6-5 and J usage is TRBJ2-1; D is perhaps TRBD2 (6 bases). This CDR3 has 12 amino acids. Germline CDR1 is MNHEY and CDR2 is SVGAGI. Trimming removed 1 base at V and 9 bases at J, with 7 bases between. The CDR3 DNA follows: TGTGCCAGCAGTTACTTCGGGAGTGAGCAGTTCTTC. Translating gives CASSYFGSEQFF.

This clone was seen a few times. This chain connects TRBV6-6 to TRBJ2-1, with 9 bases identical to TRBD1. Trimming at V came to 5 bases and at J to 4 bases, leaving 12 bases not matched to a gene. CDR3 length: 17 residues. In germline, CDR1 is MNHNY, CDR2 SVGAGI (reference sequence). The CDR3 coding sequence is TGTGCCAGCAGTCACCGCCGTAGACAGGGGGTTTACAATGAGCAGTTCTTC. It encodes CASSHRRRQGVYNEQFF.

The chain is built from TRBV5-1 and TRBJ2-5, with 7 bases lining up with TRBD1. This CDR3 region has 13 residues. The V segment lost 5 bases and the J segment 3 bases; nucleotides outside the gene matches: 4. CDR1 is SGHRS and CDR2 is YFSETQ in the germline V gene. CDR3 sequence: CASRSGTEETQYF. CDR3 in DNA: TGCGCCAGCAGGTCCGGGACAGAAGAGACCCAGTACTTC.

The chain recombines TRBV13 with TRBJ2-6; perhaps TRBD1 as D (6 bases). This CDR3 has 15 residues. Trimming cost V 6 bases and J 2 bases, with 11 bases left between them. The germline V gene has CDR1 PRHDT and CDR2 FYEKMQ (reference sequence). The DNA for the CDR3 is TGTGCCAGCAGTTCGACAGGTGCTGGGGCCAACGTCCTGACTTTC. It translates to CASSSTGAGANVLTF.

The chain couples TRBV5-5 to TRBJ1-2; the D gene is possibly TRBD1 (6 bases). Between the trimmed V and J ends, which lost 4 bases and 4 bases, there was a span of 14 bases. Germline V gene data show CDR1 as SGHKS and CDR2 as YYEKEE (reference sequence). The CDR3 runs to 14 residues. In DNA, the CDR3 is TGTGCCAGCAGCACCACCGGGACAATCTATGGCTACACCTTC. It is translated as CASSTTGTIYGYTF.

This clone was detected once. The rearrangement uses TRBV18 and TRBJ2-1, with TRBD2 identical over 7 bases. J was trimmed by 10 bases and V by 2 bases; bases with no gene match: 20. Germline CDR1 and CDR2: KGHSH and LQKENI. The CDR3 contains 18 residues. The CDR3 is CASSPRPGLAESMGEQFF. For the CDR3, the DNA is TGTGCCAGCTCACCAAGGCCGGGCCTAGCGGAATCTATGGGCGAGCAGTTCTTC. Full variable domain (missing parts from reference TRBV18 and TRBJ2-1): NAGVMQNPRHLVRRRGQEARLRCSPMKGHSHVYWYRQLPEEGLKFMVYLQKENIIDESGMPKERFSAEFPKEGPSILRIQQVVRGDSAAYFCASSPRPGLAESMGEQFFGPGTRLTVL.

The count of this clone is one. In DNA, the CDR3 is TGTGCCAGTAGTTTACCAGGGTCCCAGCCCCAGCATTTT. This codes for CASSLPGSQPQHF. V usage is TRBV19 and J usage is TRBJ1-5, with a weak D call TRBD1 (5 bases). The CDR3 is made up of 13 amino acids. The V end was cut by 5 bases, the J end by 7 bases, with 12 bases between. Germline-derived CDR1 and CDR2 are LNHDA and SQIVND (reference sequence).

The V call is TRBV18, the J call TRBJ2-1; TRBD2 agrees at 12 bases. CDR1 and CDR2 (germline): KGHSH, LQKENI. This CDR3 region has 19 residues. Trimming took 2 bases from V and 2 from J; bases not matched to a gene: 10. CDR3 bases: TGTGCCAGCTCACCAATTAACCTAGCGGGAGGGGTCACCTACAATGAGCAGTTCTTC. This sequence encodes CASSPINLAGGVTYNEQFF.

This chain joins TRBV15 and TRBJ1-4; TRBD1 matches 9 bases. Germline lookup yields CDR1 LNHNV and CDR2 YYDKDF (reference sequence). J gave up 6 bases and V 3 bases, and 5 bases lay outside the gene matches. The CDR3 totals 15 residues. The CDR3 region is CATSSDRGSYEKLFF. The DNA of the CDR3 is TGTGCCACCAGCAGTGACAGGGGGTCGTATGAAAAACTGTTTTTT. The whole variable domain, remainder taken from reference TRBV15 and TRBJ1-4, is DAMVIQNPRYQVTQFGKPVTLSCSQTLNHNVMYWYQQKSSQAPKLLFHYYDKDFNNEADTPDNFQSRRPNTSFCFLDIRSPGLGDTAMYLCATSSDRGSYEKLFFGSGTQLSVL.

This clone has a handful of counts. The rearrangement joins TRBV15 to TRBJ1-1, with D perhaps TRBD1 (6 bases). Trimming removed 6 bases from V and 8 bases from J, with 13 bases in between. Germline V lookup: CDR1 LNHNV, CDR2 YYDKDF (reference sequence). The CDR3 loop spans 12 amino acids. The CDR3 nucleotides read TGTGCCACCAGGCTGCGGGGGCAGGAAGCTTTCTTT. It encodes CATRLRGQEAFF.

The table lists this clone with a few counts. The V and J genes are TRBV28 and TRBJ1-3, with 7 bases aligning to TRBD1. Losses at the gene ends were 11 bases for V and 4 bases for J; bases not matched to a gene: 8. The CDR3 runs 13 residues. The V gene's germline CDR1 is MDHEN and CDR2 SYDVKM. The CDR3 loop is CAGQVAGGNTIYF. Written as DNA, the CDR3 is TGTGCCGGACAGGTCGCGGGAGGAAACACCATATATTTT.

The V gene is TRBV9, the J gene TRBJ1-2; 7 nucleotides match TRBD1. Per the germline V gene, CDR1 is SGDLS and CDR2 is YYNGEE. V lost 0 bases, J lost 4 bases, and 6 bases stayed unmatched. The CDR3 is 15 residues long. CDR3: CASSVAQGSVYGYTF. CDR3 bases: TGTGCCAGCAGCGTAGCACAGGGGTCTGTCTATGGCTACACCTTC.

In DNA form, the CDR3 reads TGTGCCAGCAGCTTGATTAGGGGTGGCACAGATACGCAGTATTTT. Encoded protein: CASSLIRGGTDTQYF. V gene TRBV5-5 combines with J gene TRBJ2-3; weak D call: TRBD1 (5 bases). The CDR3 length is 15 residues. Trimming removed 1 base from V and 1 base from J, with 10 bases in between. Germline CDR1 SGHKS, CDR2 YYEKEE (reference sequence).

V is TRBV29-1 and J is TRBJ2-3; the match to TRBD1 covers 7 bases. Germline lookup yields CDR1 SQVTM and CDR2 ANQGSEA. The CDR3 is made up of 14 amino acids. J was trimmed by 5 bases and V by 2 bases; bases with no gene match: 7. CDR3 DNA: TGCAGCGTTGAAATTACAGGGGCAGGAGATACGCAGTATTTT. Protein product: CSVEITGAGDTQYF.

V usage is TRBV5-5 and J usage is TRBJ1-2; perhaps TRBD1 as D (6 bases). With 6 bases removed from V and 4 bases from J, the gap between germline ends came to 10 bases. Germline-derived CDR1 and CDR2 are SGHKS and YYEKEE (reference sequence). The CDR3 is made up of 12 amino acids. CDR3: CASNRAGYGYTF. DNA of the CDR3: TGTGCCAGCAACAGGGCCGGCTATGGCTACACCTTC.

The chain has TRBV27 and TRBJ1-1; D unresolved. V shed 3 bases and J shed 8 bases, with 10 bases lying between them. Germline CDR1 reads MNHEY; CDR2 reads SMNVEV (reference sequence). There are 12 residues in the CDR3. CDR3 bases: TGTGCCAGCAGTTTCTGTCAACTAGAAGCTTTCTTT. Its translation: CASSFCQLEAFF.

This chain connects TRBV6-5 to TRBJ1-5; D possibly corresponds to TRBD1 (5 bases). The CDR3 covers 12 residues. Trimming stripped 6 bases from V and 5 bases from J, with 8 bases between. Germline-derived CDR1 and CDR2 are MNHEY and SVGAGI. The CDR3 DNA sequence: TGTGCCAGCAGCCCCAGGGATCAGCCCCAGCATTTT. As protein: CASSPRDQPQHF.

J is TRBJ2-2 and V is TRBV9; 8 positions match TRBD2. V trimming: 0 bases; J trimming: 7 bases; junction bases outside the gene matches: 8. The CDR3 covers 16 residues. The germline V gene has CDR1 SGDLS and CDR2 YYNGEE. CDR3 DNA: TGTGCCAGCAGCGTAGATCGGGAGGGTAAGATCGGGGAGCTGTTTTTT. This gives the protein CASSVDREGKIGELFF.

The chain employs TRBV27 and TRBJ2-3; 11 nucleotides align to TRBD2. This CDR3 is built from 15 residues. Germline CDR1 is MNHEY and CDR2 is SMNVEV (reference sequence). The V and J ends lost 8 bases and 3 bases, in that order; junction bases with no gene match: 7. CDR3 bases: TGTGCCAGCTCTCCGGCTAGCGGGAGGACAGATACGCAGTATTTT. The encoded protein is CASSPASGRTDTQYF.